The next 15 T cell receptor beta chains were all read from a single sample in a study of human T cells and chemical hapten exposure. One entry per CDR3 protein results from TCRdb running MiXCR on the RACE reads. The sample includes a few hundred thousand distinct CDR3 sequences, about 6.3% of them seen just once. As for time point: patch test 2, 6 weeks after DPC sensitization. Noted treatment: therapeutic diphenylcyclopropenone sensitization with weekly scalp DPC. The source was whole blood, collected in connection with sensitization to the hapten diphenylcyclopropenone (DPC). The receptor source for this set is a young woman with alopecia areata. Some clones in this sample may be carry-over from other donors' samples.

The sample holds a few counts of this clonotype. The chain couples TRBV6-5 to TRBJ2-1; no clear D. V dropped 6 bases and J dropped 7 bases, with 19 bases sitting between them. Germline values: CDR1 MNHEY, CDR2 SVGAGI. The CDR3 is 15 residues long. The CDR3 loop is CASSRQMGYGNEQFF. The CDR3 DNA sequence: TGTGCCAGCAGCCGCCAGATGGGGTATGGTAATGAGCAGTTCTTC.

This clonotype showed up many times. This chain joins TRBV12-3 or TRBV12-4 and TRBJ1-5; the match to TRBD1 covers 10 bases. Trimming at V came to 6 bases and at J to 5 bases, leaving 4 bases not matched to a gene. This CDR3 region has 14 residues. This chain's CDR3 is CASSKTGGDQPQHF. The CDR3 bases are TGTGCCAGCAGCAAGACAGGGGGCGATCAGCCCCAGCATTTT.

This clonotype showed up many times. The rearrangement links TRBV5-1 to TRBJ1-2; D gene unclear. This CDR3 is built from 15 residues. In germline, CDR1 is SGHRS, CDR2 YFSETQ. With 4 bases removed from V and 3 bases from J, the gap between germline ends came to 16 bases. CDR3 in amino acids: CASSPDGRPHYGYTF. In DNA form, the CDR3 reads TGCGCCAGCAGCCCGGACGGTCGTCCGCACTATGGCTACACCTTC.

The chain uses TRBV20-1 and TRBJ2-3, with TRBD2 matching over 10 bases. Germline V gives CDR1 DFQATT, CDR2 SNEGSKA (reference sequence). The CDR3 sequence is 16 residues long. The V segment lost 7 bases and the J segment 2 bases; nucleotides outside the gene matches: 12. DNA for the CDR3: TGCAGTGGTGGGGCTAGCGGGGGTGGAGCCACAGATACGCAGTATTTT. It translates to CSGGASGGGATDTQYF.

The V gene is TRBV5-5, the J gene TRBJ1-2; D may be TRBD1 (6 bases). The V and J ends lost 4 bases and 2 bases respectively, with 24 bases between them. Germline V CDR1 and CDR2: SGHKS, YYEKEE (reference sequence). The CDR3 extends over 18 amino acids. This chain's CDR3 is CASSPSEGDATKNYGYTF. The CDR3 DNA sequence: TGTGCCAGCAGCCCATCCGAGGGGGACGCGACCAAGAACTATGGCTACACCTTC.

This clonotype showed up many times. The chain carries TRBV2 and TRBJ1-1, with D unclear. Germline CDR1 reads SNHLY; CDR2 reads FYNNEI. Between the trimmed V and J ends, which lost 3 bases and 11 bases, there was a span of 10 bases. The length of the CDR3 is 11 residues. The CDR3 protein is CASSEGRAAFF. Here the CDR3 DNA reads TGTGCCAGCAGTGAGGGTAGGGCCGCTTTCTTT.

The table lists this clonotype with many counts. The genes are TRBV27 and TRBJ1-1; D uncertain. The CDR3 runs to 13 residues. Germline-derived CDR1 and CDR2 are MNHEY and SMNVEV (reference sequence). The V end was cut by 3 bases, the J end by 4 bases, with 9 bases between. As DNA, the CDR3 is TGTGCCAGCAGTTTGGCGGGGTTCACTGAAGCTTTCTTT. Translated: CASSLAGFTEAFF.

This clonotype was observed a few times. This chain uses TRBV7-3 with TRBJ2-2; no clear D. CDR1 and CDR2 (germline): SGHTA, FQGTGA. V shed 2 bases and J shed 6 bases, with 13 bases lying between them. This CDR3 has 15 amino acids. The CDR3 nucleotides read TGTGCCAGCAGCTTACAACCGACGGCCGCCGGGGAGCTGTTTTTT. This codes for CASSLQPTAAGELFF.

This clonotype appeared many times. The gene calls are TRBV18 and TRBJ1-1; 9 nucleotides line up with TRBD1. The junction had 6 bases not matched to a gene; V was cut back by 6 bases and J by 4 bases. The germline V gene encodes CDR1 KGHSH and CDR2 LQKENI. The CDR3 contains 14 residues. The CDR3 reads CASSRGQGSTEAFF. The CDR3 DNA sequence: TGTGCCAGCTCCCGTGGACAGGGGAGCACTGAAGCTTTCTTT.

This clonotype was counted ten times or more. DNA of the CDR3: TGCAGCGCCCGGGGGGGAGCAGATACGCAGTATTTT. It specifies CSARGGADTQYF. V is TRBV20-1 and J is TRBJ2-3; 8 nucleotides agree with TRBD2. The CDR3 is made up of 12 amino acids. Per the germline V gene, CDR1 is DFQATT and CDR2 is SNEGSKA (reference sequence).

This clonotype was counted at least ten times. The V gene is TRBV7-9, the J gene TRBJ1-4; D call uncertain. The CDR3 spans 14 residues. V dropped 4 bases and J dropped 8 bases, with 14 bases sitting between them. The V gene's germline CDR1 is SEHNR and CDR2 FQNEAQ (reference sequence). The CDR3 DNA sequence: TGTGCCAGCAGCTCTGATGGCAGCCCAGAAAAACTGTTTTTT. As protein: CASSSDGSPEKLFF. Together with reference TRBV7-9 and TRBJ1-4, the CDR3 gives the full variable domain: DTGVSQNPRHKITKRGQNVTFRCDPISEHNRLYWYRQTLGQGPEFLTYFQNEAQLEKSRLLSDRFSAERPKGSFSTLEIQRTEQGDSAMYLCASSSDGSPEKLFFGSGTQLSVL.

The chain employs TRBV18 and TRBJ2-1, with TRBD1 as a possible D gene (6 bases). CDR3 length: 14 amino acids. CDR1 is KGHSH, CDR2 LQKENI, per germline. Trimming left V 6 bases short and J 4 bases short, with 13 bases between. The CDR3 protein is CASSPDRSYNEQFF. The CDR3 nucleotides are TGTGCCAGCTCTCCTGACAGGTCATACAATGAGCAGTTCTTC.

This clonotype was seen repeatedly, ten times or more. V is TRBV20-1 and J is TRBJ2-1; TRBD2 agrees at 11 bases. The CDR3 has 15 residues. With 6 bases clipped from V and 7 bases from J, the junction kept 11 bases outside the gene matches. Looked up from germline, CDR1 is DFQATT and CDR2 is SNEGSKA (reference sequence). The CDR3 protein is CSALWTSGYYNEQFF. In nucleotides, the CDR3 is TGCAGTGCGCTGTGGACTAGCGGGTACTATAATGAGCAGTTCTTC.

The chain combines TRBV3-1 with TRBJ2-1; TRBD2 matches 10 bases. The CDR3 covers 16 residues. The germline V gene encodes CDR1 LGHDT and CDR2 YNNKEL (reference sequence). The junction had 10 bases not matched to a gene; V was cut back by 5 bases and J by 6 bases. CDR3 amino acids: CASSNVAGGSSNEQFF. In nucleotides, the CDR3 is TGTGCCAGCAGCAATGTAGCGGGGGGCTCGTCCAATGAGCAGTTCTTC.

The chain is built from TRBV2 and TRBJ2-3, with D perhaps matching TRBD2 (6 bases). CDR3 size: 13 residues. Germline V gene lookup returns CDR1 SNHLY and CDR2 FYNNEI. Trimming pared 6 bases from V and 4 bases from J, leaving 11 bases between. DNA of the CDR3: TGTGCCAGCAGGGGGGACTTCCCAGATACGCAGTATTTT. Protein: CASRGDFPDTQYF. Looking up the rest from reference TRBV2 and TRBJ2-3 gives the full variable domain: EPEVTQTPSHQVTQMGQEVILRCVPISNHLYFYWYRQILGQKVEFLVSFYNNEISEKSEIFDDQFSVERPDGSNFTLKIRSTKLEDSAMYFCASRGDFPDTQYFGPGTRLTVL.